In its sample, the clone carrying this T cell receptor (beta chain) was seen a few times. Its antigen is unidentified. This record comes from a study of blood T cells in healthy people across ages. Whole-study results and caveats: Investigators viewed diversity estimates from one million T cells as underestimates, the study reported. Bulk PBMC profiling left naive and antigen-experienced comparisons inconclusive.

With a J-beta primer mix and a sample-barcoded 5' primer, a second PCR ran about 6 to 11 cycles. TCRdb reprocessed the 5' RACE reads via MiXCR and lists one record per CDR3 protein. The profile covers around 1.5 million distinct CDR3 sequences, with approximately 63% appearing a single time and roughly 6.3% taken by the ten largest. CDR3 length equals 17 residues. Trimming stripped 3 bases from V and 4 bases from J, with 16 bases between. The germline V gene encodes CDR1 SNHLY and CDR2 FYNNEI. The chain links TRBV2 to TRBJ2-6; no reliable D call. Sequenced input: blood. This receptor was obtained from a man aged 18 to 30 in good health. The CDR3, as DNA: TGTGCCAGCAGTGATTCCGCGGTTCGGACCGGGGCCAACGTCCTGACTTTC. Translating gives CASSDSAVRTGANVLTF. Looking up the rest from reference TRBV2 and TRBJ2-6 gives the full variable domain: EPEVTQTPSHQVTQMGQEVILRCVPISNHLYFYWYRQILGQKVEFLVSFYNNEISEKSEIFDDQFSVERPDGSNFTLKIRSTKLEDSAMYFCASSDSAVRTGANVLTFGAGSRLTVL.